These T cell receptor beta chains were read from a single sample in a study of blood T cell repertoires in COVID-19. Repertoires were generated with immunoSEQ multiplex PCR, while TCRdb's copy carries only in-frame clones and drops some. The sample yields approximately 110,000 clones, around 83% seen once. Sequencing used peripheral blood. The receptors come from a human donor in a cohort sampled during active COVID-19. CDR3s include the opening cysteine and the closing phenylalanine or tryptophan. A D gene is named only where the DNA matches it firmly. Rows may omit the clone size; those that give it use once, few, many or a size class.

v_gene: TRBV4-1; abundance: NA; j_gene: TRBJ2-3; d_gene: TRBD1; CDR3nt: TGCGCCAGCAGCCAAGATCCCGGGACAGGGATCACAGATACGCAGTATTTT; CDR3aa: CASSQDPGTGITDTQYF
v_gene: TRBV18; abundance: NA; j_gene: TRBJ1-1; d_gene: NA; CDR3nt: TGTGCCAGCTCACCTCGAGGACAGAACACTGAAGCTTTCTTT; CDR3aa: CASSPRGQNTEAFF
v_gene: TRBV5-1; abundance: NA; j_gene: TRBJ2-1; d_gene: NA; CDR3nt: TGCGCCAGCAGCCGCGCCCCTAGCGCTGCCTACAATGAGCAGTTCTTC; CDR3aa: CASSRAPSAAYNEQFF
v_gene: TRBV19; abundance: NA; j_gene: TRBJ2-5; d_gene: TRBD2; CDR3nt: TGTGCCAGTAGTGGACTAGAAGGGCGTTTGGAGACCCAGTACTTC; CDR3aa: CASSGLEGRLETQYF
v_gene: TRBV6-2/TRBV6-3; abundance: NA; j_gene: TRBJ1-3; d_gene: NA; CDR3nt: TGTGCCAGCAGTTACGTAGGAAACACCATATATTTT; CDR3aa: CASSYVGNTIYF
v_gene: TRBV5-4; abundance: NA; j_gene: TRBJ2-3; d_gene: TRBD2; CDR3nt: TGTGCCAGCAGCACTTCCGGGGGGATCACAGATACGCAGTATTTT; CDR3aa: CASSTSGGITDTQYF
v_gene: TRBV11-2; abundance: few; j_gene: TRBJ2-7; d_gene: TRBD1; CDR3nt: TGTGCCAGCAGCCTCAGCCTGACAGGGAACTACGAGCAGTACTTC; CDR3aa: CASSLSLTGNYEQYF
v_gene: TRBV29-1; abundance: NA; j_gene: TRBJ2-1; d_gene: NA; CDR3nt: TGCAGCCTTGAGGGGGGGAACTCCTACAATGAGCAGTTCTTC; CDR3aa: CSLEGGNSYNEQFF
v_gene: TRBV2; abundance: once; j_gene: TRBJ2-1; d_gene: NA; CDR3nt: TGTGCCAGCAGTGCCGTGGGAGCGCCGCGTACCTACAATGAGCAGTTCTTC; CDR3aa: CASSAVGAPRTYNEQFF
v_gene: TRBV14; abundance: NA; j_gene: TRBJ1-1; d_gene: NA; CDR3nt: TGTGCCAGCAGCCAAGTTAGGACAGCGAACACTGAAGCTTTCTTT; CDR3aa: CASSQVRTANTEAFF
v_gene: TRBV2; abundance: NA; j_gene: TRBJ2-2; d_gene: NA; CDR3nt: TGTGCCAGCAGTGATCCCAGGGCCGGGGAGCTGTTTTTT; CDR3aa: CASSDPRAGELFF
v_gene: TRBV6-6; abundance: NA; j_gene: TRBJ1-5; d_gene: NA; CDR3nt: TGTGCCAGCAGTTACGGGGGGGGCCTCAATCAGCCCCAGCATTTT; CDR3aa: CASSYGGGLNQPQHF
v_gene: TRBV6-6; abundance: once; j_gene: TRBJ1-1; d_gene: NA; CDR3nt: TGTGCCAGCAGTTACGCCGAGGTGAACACTGAAGCTTTCTTT; CDR3aa: CASSYAEVNTEAFF
v_gene: TRBV7-2; abundance: NA; j_gene: TRBJ2-3; d_gene: NA; CDR3nt: TGTGCCAGCAGCTTCACCCTTAGAGATACGCAGTATTTT; CDR3aa: CASSFTLRDTQYF
v_gene: TRBV9; abundance: NA; j_gene: TRBJ1-1; d_gene: NA; CDR3nt: TGTGCCAGCAGCCCCGGTTGGTCGAACACTGAAGCTTTCTTT; CDR3aa: CASSPGWSNTEAFF
v_gene: TRBV30; abundance: NA; j_gene: TRBJ2-3; d_gene: TRBD2; CDR3nt: TGTGCCTGGAGTGTACGTCGCGGGGGAGCAGATACGCAGTATTTT; CDR3aa: CAWSVRRGGADTQYF
v_gene: TRBV6-2/TRBV6-3; abundance: NA; j_gene: TRBJ1-5; d_gene: NA; CDR3nt: TGTGCCAGCAGTTACAGGTCTACAGTTCAGCCCCAGCATTTT; CDR3aa: CASSYRSTVQPQHF
v_gene: TRBV7-9; abundance: NA; j_gene: TRBJ2-2; d_gene: TRBD2; CDR3nt: TGTGCCAGCAGCTTATTGGGACTAGAGAACACCGGGGAGCTGTTTTTT; CDR3aa: CASSLLGLENTGELFF
v_gene: TRBV18; abundance: NA; j_gene: TRBJ2-4; d_gene: TRBD2; CDR3nt: TGTGCCAGCTCACCGGGACTACGAGACATCTGGGATACCAAAAACATTCAGTACTTC; CDR3aa: CASSPGLRDIWDTKNIQYF
v_gene: TRBV3-1/TRBV3-2; abundance: NA; j_gene: TRBJ2-3; d_gene: TRBD2; CDR3nt: TGTGCCAGCAGCCAAGTCGTTAGCGGGGCCAACACAGATACGCAGTATTTT; CDR3aa: CASSQVVSGANTDTQYF
v_gene: TRBV28; abundance: NA; j_gene: TRBJ1-2; d_gene: NA; CDR3nt: TGTGCCAGCATGTTCGCGGGGAGAGATGGCTACACCTTC; CDR3aa: CASMFAGRDGYTF
v_gene: TRBV7-9; abundance: NA; j_gene: TRBJ2-1; d_gene: TRBD2; CDR3nt: TGTGCCAGCCTCTCCCTAGCGGGGGGGAGCTACAATGAGCAGTTCTTC; CDR3aa: CASLSLAGGSYNEQFF
v_gene: TRBV24-1; abundance: NA; j_gene: TRBJ1-2; d_gene: TRBD1; CDR3nt: TGTGCCACCAGTGACAAGGGGACAGGGAAGTTTGGCTACACCTTC; CDR3aa: CATSDKGTGKFGYTF
v_gene: TRBV9; abundance: NA; j_gene: TRBJ1-3; d_gene: TRBD1; CDR3nt: TGTGCCAGCAGCCCCTACCTCGGACAGGCTTCGGGAAACACCATATATTTT; CDR3aa: CASSPYLGQASGNTIYF
v_gene: TRBV9; abundance: NA; j_gene: TRBJ2-7; d_gene: TRBD2; CDR3nt: TGTGCCAGCAGCGCCTCGACTAGCGGGTACGAGCAGTACTTC; CDR3aa: CASSASTSGYEQYF
v_gene: TRBV6-5; abundance: NA; j_gene: TRBJ2-3; d_gene: NA; CDR3nt: TGTGCCAGCACCTATAGCGGAACTAGCACAGATACGCAGTATTTT; CDR3aa: CASTYSGTSTDTQYF
v_gene: TRBV6-5; abundance: NA; j_gene: TRBJ1-4; d_gene: TRBD1; CDR3nt: TGTGCCAGCAGTCTGACAGGGGCAACTAATGAAAAACTGTTTTTT; CDR3aa: CASSLTGATNEKLFF
v_gene: TRBV4-3; abundance: many; j_gene: TRBJ1-3; d_gene: TRBD1; CDR3nt: TGCGCCAGCAGCCAAGATCGAGGGGGCTGGAACACCATATATTTT; CDR3aa: CASSQDRGGWNTIYF
v_gene: TRBV5-5; abundance: NA; j_gene: TRBJ1-2; d_gene: TRBD1; CDR3nt: TGTGCCAGCAGTCCCGGGACAGGATACTATGGCTACACCTTC; CDR3aa: CASSPGTGYYGYTF
v_gene: TRBV15; abundance: NA; j_gene: TRBJ1-1; d_gene: TRBD1; CDR3nt: TGTGCCACCAGCAGAGGGGCGGGACAGGGGCTCGGGGAAGCTTTCTTT; CDR3aa: CATSRGAGQGLGEAFF
v_gene: TRBV6-2/TRBV6-3; abundance: once; j_gene: TRBJ2-1; d_gene: TRBD2; CDR3nt: TGTGCCAGCAGTTGGGGGACTAGCGGGGTGGTGCAGTTCTTC; CDR3aa: CASSWGTSGVVQFF
v_gene: TRBV5-1; abundance: NA; j_gene: TRBJ2-2; d_gene: NA; CDR3nt: TGCGCCAGCAGCTTTGGGCAGACGAACACCGGGGAGCTGTTTTTT; CDR3aa: CASSFGQTNTGELFF
v_gene: TRBV28; abundance: NA; j_gene: TRBJ2-7; d_gene: NA; CDR3nt: TGTGCCAGCAGTTTTTGGCAGGGGATCGACGAGCAGTACTTC; CDR3aa: CASSFWQGIDEQYF
v_gene: TRBV19; abundance: NA; j_gene: TRBJ2-3; d_gene: TRBD1; CDR3nt: TGTGCCAGTAGCGGGACAGTACCTAGCACAGATACGCAGTATTTT; CDR3aa: CASSGTVPSTDTQYF
v_gene: TRBV20-1; abundance: NA; j_gene: TRBJ2-3; d_gene: NA; CDR3nt: TGCAGTGCCCCGCTCGGGGATACGCAGTATTTT; CDR3aa: CSAPLGDTQYF
v_gene: TRBV9; abundance: NA; j_gene: TRBJ2-3; d_gene: TRBD1; CDR3nt: TGTGCCAGCAGCGCCGGGACAGGGGGAAAAGATACGCAGTATTTT; CDR3aa: CASSAGTGGKDTQYF
v_gene: TRBV5-4; abundance: many; j_gene: TRBJ1-2; d_gene: TRBD1; CDR3nt: TGTGCCAGCAGCCCGGGGACAGGCTATGGCTACACCTTC; CDR3aa: CASSPGTGYGYTF
v_gene: TRBV6-2/TRBV6-3; abundance: few; j_gene: TRBJ1-5; d_gene: NA; CDR3nt: TGTGCCAGCAGTTACGCAGGGGTCGGCAATCAGCCCCAGCATTTT; CDR3aa: CASSYAGVGNQPQHF
v_gene: TRBV4-3; abundance: NA; j_gene: TRBJ1-1; d_gene: TRBD1; CDR3nt: TGCGCCAGCAGCCCAACGGACAGGGGAAGGCAAGCTTTCTTT; CDR3aa: CASSPTDRGRQAFF
v_gene: TRBV6-5; abundance: NA; j_gene: TRBJ1-2; d_gene: TRBD1; CDR3nt: TGTGCCAGCAAACCCGGGACAGGATTTTATGGCTACACCTTC; CDR3aa: CASKPGTGFYGYTF
v_gene: TRBV11-2; abundance: NA; j_gene: TRBJ2-5; d_gene: NA; CDR3nt: TGTGCCAGCAGCCCTCTCTTCCAGGGGTTAGGGGAGACCCAGTACTTC; CDR3aa: CASSPLFQGLGETQYF
v_gene: TRBV30; abundance: NA; j_gene: TRBJ1-1; d_gene: NA; CDR3nt: TGTGCCTGGAGCCTCCCCGTTAACACTGAAGCTTTCTTT; CDR3aa: CAWSLPVNTEAFF
v_gene: TRBV10-2; abundance: NA; j_gene: TRBJ2-1; d_gene: TRBD2; CDR3nt: TGCGCCAGCGTGACGGGAGGGCGAAATGAGCAGTTCTTC; CDR3aa: CASVTGGRNEQFF
v_gene: TRBV7-8; abundance: NA; j_gene: TRBJ2-7; d_gene: TRBD1; CDR3nt: TGTGCCAGCAGCTATGGGACAGGGAACCACGAGCAGTACTTC; CDR3aa: CASSYGTGNHEQYF
v_gene: TRBV10-3; abundance: NA; j_gene: TRBJ1-2; d_gene: NA; CDR3nt: TGTGCCATCAGTGAGTCGGGAGACACACTTAACTATGGCTACACCTTC; CDR3aa: CAISESGDTLNYGYTF
v_gene: TRBV7-9; abundance: NA; j_gene: TRBJ2-7; d_gene: NA; CDR3nt: TGTGCCAGCAGCCCAGACATTGGCAGATCCTACGAGCAGTACTTC; CDR3aa: CASSPDIGRSYEQYF
v_gene: TRBV7-2; abundance: NA; j_gene: TRBJ2-3; d_gene: NA; CDR3nt: TGTGCCAGCAGCTTAGGACTACCCACAGATACGCAGTATTTT; CDR3aa: CASSLGLPTDTQYF
v_gene: TRBV5-1; abundance: NA; j_gene: TRBJ1-2; d_gene: TRBD1; CDR3nt: TGCGCCAGCAGCTTGCGGACAGGGGACTATGGCTACACCTTC; CDR3aa: CASSLRTGDYGYTF
v_gene: TRBV4-3; abundance: NA; j_gene: TRBJ1-3; d_gene: TRBD1; CDR3nt: TGCGCCAGCAGCCAGGAAGGACAGGCGGTTCTCTCTGGAAACACCATATATTTT; CDR3aa: CASSQEGQAVLSGNTIYF
v_gene: TRBV15; abundance: NA; j_gene: TRBJ2-2; d_gene: TRBD2; CDR3nt: TGTGCCACCAGGGTCCAGTGGGTAGCGGGAGGTTCCGGGGAGCTGTTTTTT; CDR3aa: CATRVQWVAGGSGELFF
v_gene: TRBV28; abundance: NA; j_gene: TRBJ2-3; d_gene: TRBD2; CDR3nt: TGTGCCAGCAGTTTAGGACTAGCGGGGGGCCCAGATACGCAGTATTTT; CDR3aa: CASSLGLAGGPDTQYF
v_gene: TRBV5-1; abundance: NA; j_gene: TRBJ2-3; d_gene: TRBD1; CDR3nt: TGCGCCAGCAGCTTGGCGACAGGGGGAGATACGCAGTATTTT; CDR3aa: CASSLATGGDTQYF
v_gene: TRBV6-5; abundance: NA; j_gene: TRBJ2-5; d_gene: TRBD1; CDR3nt: TGTGCCAGCAGTTACCAAGACAGGGACCGGACCCAGTACTTC; CDR3aa: CASSYQDRDRTQYF
v_gene: TRBV28; abundance: NA; j_gene: TRBJ1-1; d_gene: NA; CDR3nt: TGTGCCAGCAAGGCCAGCGAAGGAGCTTTCTTT; CDR3aa: CASKASEGAFF
v_gene: TRBV9; abundance: NA; j_gene: TRBJ2-1; d_gene: NA; CDR3nt: TGTGCCAGCAGCGATGACTTGAGCTCCTACAATGAGCAGTTCTTC; CDR3aa: CASSDDLSSYNEQFF